This TCR beta chain was observed in a study of blood T cells in healthy people across ages. Study-wide results and limits: Diversity of TCR beta per million T cells declined in a roughly linear way with age. Donor CMV status was unknown, possibly confounding expanded clonotype changes.

As regards this clonotype: Its antigen is unidentified.

The use of a sample-barcoded 5' primer and a J-beta primer mix characterized a second PCR of roughly 7 to 12 cycles. The template-switch adaptor was a 5' adaptor with 12 random nucleotides. It tagged each cDNA molecule. TCRdb re-analysed the 5' RACE reads in MiXCR, keeping a single row per CDR3 protein. The data show 650,000 to 950,000 distinct CDR3 sequences, around 45% seen once. Trimming cost V 6 bases and J 6 bases, with 12 bases left between them. Germline CDR1 and CDR2: SGHTA and FQGNSA. This CDR3 has 12 amino acids. Extracted total RNA amounted to at least 5 micrograms for each sample. The rearrangement joins TRBV7-2 to TRBJ2-7; no clear D. Sequencing input: blood. The clonotype originates from a man between 60 and 75 years old in good health. This CDR3 is CASRKMGSEQYF. DNA of the CDR3: TGTGCCAGCAGGAAAATGGGCTCCGAGCAGTACTTC.